Sequencing of this TCR beta chain was carried out in a study of cytomegalovirus exposure and HLA in healthy donors. Both 60 Vbeta primers and 13 Jbeta primers went into the PCR. Generated by immunoSEQ multiplex PCR, the TCRdb table keeps only in-frame clones and is missing some. The table has 150,000 to 200,000 clones, 84% seen once. Germline CDR1 and CDR2: SGHAT and FQNNGV. The CDR3 is 15 amino acids. Remarks on this clone: Its antigen is undetermined.

Regarding the study as a whole: A later analysis linked 15,000 to 20,000 TCR beta sequences to HLA alleles at 0.05 false discovery rate. Researchers reportedly found TCR beta sequences accurately predicted most subjects' HLA-A and HLA-B alleles.

The chain joins TRBV11-2 to TRBJ2-5; tentatively, D is TRBD2 (6 bases). TRBJ2-7 matches the DNA end more closely, so the J call is doubtful. This TCR came from a boy aged 5 to 17 in good health and CMV-seronegative. The sample was PBMCs. The CDR3 bases are TGTGCCAGCAGCTCCCCCGGGACTGGCAACTACGAGCAGTACTTC. It encodes CASSSPGTGNYEQYF.